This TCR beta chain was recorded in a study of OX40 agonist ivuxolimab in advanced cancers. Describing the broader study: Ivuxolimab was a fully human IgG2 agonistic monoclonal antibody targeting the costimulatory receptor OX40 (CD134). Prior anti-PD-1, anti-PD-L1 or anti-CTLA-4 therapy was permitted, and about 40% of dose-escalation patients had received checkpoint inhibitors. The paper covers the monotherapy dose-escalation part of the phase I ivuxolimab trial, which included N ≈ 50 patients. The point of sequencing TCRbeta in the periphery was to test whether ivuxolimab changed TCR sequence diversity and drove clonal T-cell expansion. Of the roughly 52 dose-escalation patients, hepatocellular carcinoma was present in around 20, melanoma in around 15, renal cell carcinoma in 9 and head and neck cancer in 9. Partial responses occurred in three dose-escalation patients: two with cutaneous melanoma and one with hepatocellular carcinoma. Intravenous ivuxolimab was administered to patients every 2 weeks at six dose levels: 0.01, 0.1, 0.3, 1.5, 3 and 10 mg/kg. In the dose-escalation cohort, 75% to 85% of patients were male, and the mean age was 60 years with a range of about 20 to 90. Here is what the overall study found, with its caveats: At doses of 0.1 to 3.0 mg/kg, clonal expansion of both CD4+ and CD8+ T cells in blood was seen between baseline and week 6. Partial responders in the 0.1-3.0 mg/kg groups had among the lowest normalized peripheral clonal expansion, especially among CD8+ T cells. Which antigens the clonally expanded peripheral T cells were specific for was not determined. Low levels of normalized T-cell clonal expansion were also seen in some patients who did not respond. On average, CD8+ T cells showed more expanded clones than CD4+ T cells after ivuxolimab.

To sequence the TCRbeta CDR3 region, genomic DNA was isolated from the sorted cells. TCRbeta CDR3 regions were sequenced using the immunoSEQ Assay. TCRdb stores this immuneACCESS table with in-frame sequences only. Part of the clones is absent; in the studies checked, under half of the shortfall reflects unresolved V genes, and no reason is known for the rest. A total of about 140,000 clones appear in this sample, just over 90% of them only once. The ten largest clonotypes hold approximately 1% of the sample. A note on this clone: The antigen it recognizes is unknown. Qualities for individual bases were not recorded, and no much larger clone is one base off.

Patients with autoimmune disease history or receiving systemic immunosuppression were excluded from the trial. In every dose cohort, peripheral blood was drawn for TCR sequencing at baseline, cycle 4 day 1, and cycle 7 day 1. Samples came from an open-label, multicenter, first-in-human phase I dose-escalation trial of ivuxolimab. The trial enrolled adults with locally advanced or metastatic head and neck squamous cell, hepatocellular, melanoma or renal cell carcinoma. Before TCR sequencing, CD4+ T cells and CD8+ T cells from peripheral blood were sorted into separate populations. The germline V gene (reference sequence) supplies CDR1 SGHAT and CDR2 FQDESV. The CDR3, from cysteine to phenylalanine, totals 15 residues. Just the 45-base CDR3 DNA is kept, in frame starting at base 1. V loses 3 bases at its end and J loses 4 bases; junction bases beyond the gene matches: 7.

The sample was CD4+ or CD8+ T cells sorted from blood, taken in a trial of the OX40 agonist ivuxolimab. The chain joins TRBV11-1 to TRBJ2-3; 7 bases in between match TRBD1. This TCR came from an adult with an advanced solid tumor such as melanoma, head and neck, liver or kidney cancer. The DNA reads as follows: TGTGCCAGCAGCTTGGTACAGGGGATGGCAGATACGCAGTATTTT. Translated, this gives CASSLVQGMADTQYF.